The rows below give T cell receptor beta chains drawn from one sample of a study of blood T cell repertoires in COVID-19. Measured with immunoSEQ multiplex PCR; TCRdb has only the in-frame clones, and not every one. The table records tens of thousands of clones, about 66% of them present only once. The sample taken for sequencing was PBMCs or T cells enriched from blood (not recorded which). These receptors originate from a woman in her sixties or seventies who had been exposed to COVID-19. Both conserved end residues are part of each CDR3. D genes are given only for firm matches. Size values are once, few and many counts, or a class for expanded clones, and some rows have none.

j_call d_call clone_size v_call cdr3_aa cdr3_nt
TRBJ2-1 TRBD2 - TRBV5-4 CASSLPSGSSYNEQFF TGTGCCAGCAGCTTGCCTAGCGGAAGCTCCTACAATGAGCAGTTCTTC
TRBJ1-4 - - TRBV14 CASSRHTGFGTNEKLFF TGTGCCAGCAGTCGACATACAGGATTCGGGACTAATGAAAAACTGTTTTTT
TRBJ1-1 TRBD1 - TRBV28 CASSLLGQGAFF TGTGCCAGCAGTTTACTGGGACAGGGGGCTTTCTTT
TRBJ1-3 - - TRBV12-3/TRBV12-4 CASSFGQGNTIYF TGTGCCAGCAGTTTTGGCCAGGGAAACACCATATATTTT
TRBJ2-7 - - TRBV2 CASSEFQGNEQYF TGTGCCAGCAGTGAGTTTCAGGGCAACGAGCAGTACTTC
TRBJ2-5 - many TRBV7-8 CASSSQQAQYF TGTGCCAGCAGCTCCCAGCAGGCCCAGTACTTC
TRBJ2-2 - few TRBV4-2 CASSQDVGLTTGELFF TGTGCCAGCAGCCAAGATGTGGGACTTACCACCGGGGAGCTGTTTTTT
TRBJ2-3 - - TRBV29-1 CRAVRGDTQYF TGCAGGGCGGTAAGAGGTGATACGCAGTATTTT
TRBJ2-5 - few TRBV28 CASSHRSHRGGQETQYF TGTGCCAGCAGCCACCGGAGCCACAGGGGGGGGCAAGAGACCCAGTACTTC
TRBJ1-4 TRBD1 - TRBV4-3 CASSRKGAANEKLFF TGCGCCAGCAGCCGCAAGGGGGCAGCTAATGAAAAACTGTTTTTT
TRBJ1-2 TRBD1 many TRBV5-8 CASSLIGIDRGNGYTF TGTGCCAGCAGCCTGATTGGTATCGACAGGGGGAATGGCTACACCTTC
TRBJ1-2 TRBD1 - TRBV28 CASSLDIRTGYGYTF TGTGCCAGCAGTCTAGATATCCGGACAGGCTATGGCTACACCTTC
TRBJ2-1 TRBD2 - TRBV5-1 CASRKTSGGHNEQFF TGCGCCAGCAGAAAGACTAGCGGGGGACACAATGAGCAGTTCTTC
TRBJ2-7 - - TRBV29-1 CSVGGPVGEQYF TGCAGCGTTGGGGGGCCCGTCGGCGAGCAGTACTTC
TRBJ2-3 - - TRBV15 CATSRADYHTDTQYF TGTGCCACCAGCAGAGCCGACTACCACACAGATACGCAGTATTTT
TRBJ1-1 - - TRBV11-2 CASSPWTGVMNTEAFF TGTGCCAGCAGCCCGTGGACGGGGGTTATGAACACTGAAGCTTTCTTT
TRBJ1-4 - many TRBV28 CASNLGGKLFF TGTGCCAGCAACCTAGGAGGAAAACTGTTTTTT
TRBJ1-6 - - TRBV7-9 CASSQQILGSPLHF TGTGCCAGCAGCCAACAGATCCTGGGTTCACCCCTCCACTTT
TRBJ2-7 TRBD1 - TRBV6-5 CASSPYTGQGREQYF TGTGCCAGCAGTCCTTATACGGGACAGGGCCGCGAGCAGTACTTC
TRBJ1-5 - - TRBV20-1 CSASAGGFFQPQHF TGCAGTGCTAGTGCCGGGGGGTTCTTTCAGCCCCAGCATTTT
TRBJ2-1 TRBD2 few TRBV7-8 CASSLGGLAGNEQFF TGTGCCAGCAGCTTAGGGGGACTAGCGGGGAATGAGCAGTTCTTC
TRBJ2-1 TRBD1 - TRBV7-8 CASSPRQGSGNEQFF TGTGCCAGCAGCCCGAGACAGGGTTCGGGGAATGAGCAGTTCTTC
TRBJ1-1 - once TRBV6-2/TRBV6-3 CASSYGGQTNTEAFF TGTGCCAGCAGTTACGGCGGACAGACGAACACTGAAGCTTTCTTT
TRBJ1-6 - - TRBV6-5 CASSRTANNSPLHF TGTGCCAGCAGTAGGACAGCAAATAATTCACCCCTTCACTTT
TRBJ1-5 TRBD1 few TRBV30 CAWKLQGIGPQHF TGTGCCTGGAAGCTACAGGGGATAGGACCCCAGCATTTT
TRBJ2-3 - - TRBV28 CASSFGGSLDTQYF TGTGCCAGCAGTTTCGGGGGATCCCTAGATACGCAGTATTTT
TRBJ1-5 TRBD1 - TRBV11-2 CASSLGPGTGQILPQHF TGTGCCAGCAGCTTGGGACCCGGGACAGGACAAATTCTGCCCCAGCATTTT
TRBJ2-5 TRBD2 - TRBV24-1 CATSDPSGGAQETQYF TGTGCCACCAGTGACCCTAGCGGGGGAGCACAAGAGACCCAGTACTTC
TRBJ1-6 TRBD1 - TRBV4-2 CASSQQTGRDNSPLHF TGTGCCAGCAGCCAACAGACAGGGCGCGATAATTCACCCCTCCACTTT
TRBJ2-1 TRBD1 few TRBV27 CASSRHPGQGFHNEQFF TGTGCCAGCAGCCGCCATCCGGGACAGGGATTCCACAATGAGCAGTTCTTC
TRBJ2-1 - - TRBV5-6 CASTGLSSYNEQFF TGTGCCAGCACCGGACTCAGCTCCTACAATGAGCAGTTCTTC
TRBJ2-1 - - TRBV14 CASSQVLAFYNEQFF TGTGCCAGCAGCCAAGTACTAGCTTTTTACAATGAGCAGTTCTTC
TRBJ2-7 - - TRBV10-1 CASSGTNYEQYF TGCGCCAGCAGTGGGACTAACTACGAGCAGTACTTC
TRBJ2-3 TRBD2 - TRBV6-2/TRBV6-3 CASSSLSGTPGADTQYF TGTGCCAGCAGTTCCCTTAGCGGGACTCCCGGAGCGGATACGCAGTATTTT
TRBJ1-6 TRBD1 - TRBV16 CASSQPNRGSPLHF TGTGCCAGCAGCCAACCGAACAGGGGCTCACCCCTCCACTTT
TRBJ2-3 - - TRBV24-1 CATSFGKDTQYF TGTGCCACCAGTTTCGGGAAAGATACGCAGTATTTT
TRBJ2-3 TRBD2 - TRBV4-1 CASSHRGLAAKGQSTDTQYF TGCGCCAGCAGCCATCGGGGACTAGCGGCTAAGGGACAAAGCACAGATACGCAGTATTTT
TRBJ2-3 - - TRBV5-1 CASSLGGTTDTQYF TGCGCCAGCAGCTTGGGGGGCACCACAGATACGCAGTATTTT
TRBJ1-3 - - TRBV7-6 CASSLRSQNSGNTIYF TGTGCCAGCAGCTTAAGGAGTCAGAACTCTGGAAACACCATATATTTT
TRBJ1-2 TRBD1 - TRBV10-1 CASSDRTGGSYTF TGCGCCAGCAGTGACCGGACAGGGGGAAGCTACACCTTC
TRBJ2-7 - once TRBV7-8 CASSLGHRTYEQYF TGTGCCAGCAGCCTAGGACACCGAACCTACGAGCAGTACTTC
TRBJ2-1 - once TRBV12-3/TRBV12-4 CASSLRGQQFF TGTGCCAGCAGTTTAAGGGGTCAGCAGTTCTTC
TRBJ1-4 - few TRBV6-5 CASSSWGEGTNEKLFF TGTGCCAGCAGTTCGTGGGGGGAGGGTACGAATGAAAAACTGTTTTTT
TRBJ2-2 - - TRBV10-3 CAISGARRGIGDVGELFF TGTGCCATCAGTGGCGCACGGCGGGGAATTGGGGACGTGGGGGAGCTGTTTTTT
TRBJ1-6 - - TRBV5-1 CASSLEGVRDSPLHF TGCGCCAGCAGCTTAGAGGGGGTTCGGGATTCACCCCTCCACTTT
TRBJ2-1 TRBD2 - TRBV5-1 CASSTGLADYNEQFF TGCGCCAGCAGCACGGGACTAGCGGACTACAATGAGCAGTTCTTC
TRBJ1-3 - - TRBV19 CASSTQLSGNTIYF TGTGCCAGTTCGACACAGCTCTCTGGAAACACCATATATTTT
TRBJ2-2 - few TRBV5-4 CASSLGGSDTGELFF TGTGCCAGCAGCTTGGGTGGGAGCGACACCGGGGAGCTGTTTTTT
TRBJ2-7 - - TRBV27 CASSPLGAEQYF TGTGCCAGCAGCCCCCTAGGCGCCGAGCAGTACTTC
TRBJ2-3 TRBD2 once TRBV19 CASSPQRGGFTDTQYF TGTGCCAGTAGTCCCCAGCGGGGGGGATTCACAGATACGCAGTATTTT
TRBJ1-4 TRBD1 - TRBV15 CATSRADRGWEKLFF TGTGCCACCAGCAGAGCCGACAGGGGGTGGGAAAAACTGTTTTTT
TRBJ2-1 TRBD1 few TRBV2 CASSKDRGYNEQFF TGTGCCAGCAGCAAGGACAGGGGGTACAATGAGCAGTTCTTC
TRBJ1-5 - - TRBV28 CASSSRVDQPQHF TGTGCCAGCAGCTCCAGGGTAGATCAGCCCCAGCATTTT
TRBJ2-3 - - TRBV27 CASRVLTTRGTDTQYF TGTGCCAGCAGGGTCCTCACCACGAGAGGCACAGATACGCAGTATTTT
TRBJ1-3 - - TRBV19 CASSITGTGNTIYF TGTGCCAGTAGTATAACCGGGACTGGAAACACCATATATTTT
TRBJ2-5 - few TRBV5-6 CASSLAAGRKTQYF TGTGCCAGCAGCTTGGCCGCAGGGAGGAAGACCCAGTACTTC
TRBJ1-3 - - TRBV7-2 CASSPSGSTGGNTIYF TGTGCCAGCAGCCCAAGCGGTTCGACAGGAGGTAACACCATATATTTT
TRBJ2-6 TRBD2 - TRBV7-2 CASSLARLAGNSGANVLTF TGTGCCAGCAGCTTAGCTCGACTAGCGGGAAACTCTGGGGCCAACGTCCTGACTTTC
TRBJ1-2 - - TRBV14 CASSQDRAGSYGYTF TGTGCCAGCAGCCAAGATCGGGCCGGGAGCTATGGCTACACCTTC